These T cell receptor beta chains were read from a single sample in a study of blood T cell repertoires in COVID-19. Using immunoSEQ multiplex PCR, the repertoire was profiled, and TCRdb retains in-frame clones only, with some absent. Seen here are approximately 140,000 clones, around 80% observed once, and the top ten hold approximately 16%. Material: peripheral blood. All receptors come from a human donor with acute or convalescent COVID-19. The donor label of this sample is uncertain. Each CDR3 is given with its conserved first and last residue. D genes are given only for firm matches. For some rows the clone size is stated as once, few or many, or as a class when expanded; others skip it.

cdr3_nt cdr3_aa j_call clone_size v_call d_call
TGTGCCAGCAGGACAGGGTTAAGGGGGAACACTGAAGCTTTCTTT CASRTGLRGNTEAFF TRBJ1-1 NA TRBV6-4 TRBD1
TGTGCCAGCAGCCAATCTCATATCAGAGGTACCCTAAACACCATATATTTT CASSQSHIRGTLNTIYF TRBJ1-3 NA TRBV4-2 NA
TGCGCCAGCAGCTTAGGGACAGGCACCCTCAGGGGTAATGAAAAACTGTTTTTT CASSLGTGTLRGNEKLFF TRBJ1-4 NA TRBV5-1 TRBD1
TGTGCCACCTCAGTCGGGATCGGCAAAAACATTCAGTACTTC CATSVGIGKNIQYF TRBJ2-4 NA TRBV2 NA
TGCGCCAGCAGTCGTAGCGGGGCTGGGGCCAACGTCCTGACTTTC CASSRSGAGANVLTF TRBJ2-6 NA TRBV4-3 TRBD2
TGCGCCAGCAGCTTAACTGGAGAGGTTAACTATGGCTACACCTTC CASSLTGEVNYGYTF TRBJ1-2 NA TRBV5-1 NA
TGCGCCAGCAGCCGGACTAGCGGGGGGCCTCTGGCAGATACGCAGTATTTT CASSRTSGGPLADTQYF TRBJ2-3 NA TRBV5-1 TRBD2
TGTGCCTGGAGTGGCGGGCAGCCCGGCCACTACGAGCAGTACTTC CAWSGGQPGHYEQYF TRBJ2-7 NA TRBV30 NA
TGTGCCTGGAGTGTAAGGTGGGCCTTGGAGCTGTTTTTT CAWSVRWALELFF TRBJ2-2 NA TRBV30 NA
TGTGCCAGCAGCGTAGGTATAGCGGGGGGATTTGCCGAGCAGTACTTC CASSVGIAGGFAEQYF TRBJ2-7 NA TRBV9 TRBD2
TGTGCCAGCAGTGAGGCCCCCGGCGGACTATCACAAGAGACCCAGTACTTC CASSEAPGGLSQETQYF TRBJ2-5 NA TRBV2 NA
TGTGCCAGCAAAAACCAACAGGGGGTCGCCTCGAACACTGAAGCTTTCTTT CASKNQQGVASNTEAFF TRBJ1-1 NA TRBV2 TRBD1
TGTGCCAGCAACCAGATGGGGGGTGAGGAGACCCAGTACTTC CASNQMGGEETQYF TRBJ2-5 few TRBV7-2 NA
TGTGCCAGCAGCGCGGACATGGGCCTCGGCTACACCTTC CASSADMGLGYTF TRBJ1-2 NA TRBV7-2 NA
TGTGCCAGCAGTTTCCTGACCGGGACAGCTCACAATGAGCAGTTCTTC CASSFLTGTAHNEQFF TRBJ2-1 NA TRBV5-6 TRBD1
TGTGCCAGCAGGCAGCGTACTAATTCACCCCTCCACTTT CASRQRTNSPLHF TRBJ1-6 NA TRBV12-3/TRBV12-4 NA
TGCGCCAGCAAGGAGGACCCTACCTATGGCTACACCTTC CASKEDPTYGYTF TRBJ1-2 NA TRBV10-2 NA
TGTGCCAGCAGCCCGGGACAGAGGGCCGAGCAGTACTTC CASSPGQRAEQYF TRBJ2-7 NA TRBV7-3 TRBD1
TGTGCCAGCAGCCCTCGGGACAGGGCTGTGGGGGATTATAGCAATCAGCCCCAGCATTTT CASSPRDRAVGDYSNQPQHF TRBJ1-5 once TRBV3-1/TRBV3-2 TRBD1
TGTGCCAGCAGCTGGGGACAGATGAACACTGAAGCTTTCTTT CASSWGQMNTEAFF TRBJ1-1 once TRBV5-4 TRBD1
TGCAGCGTTGAAAATGGGTCAGGGGGAAGCTATGGCTACACCTTC CSVENGSGGSYGYTF TRBJ1-2 NA TRBV29-1 TRBD1
TGCGCCAGCAGCCAACTTCGGACAGGGAATTCACCCCTCCACTTT CASSQLRTGNSPLHF TRBJ1-6 NA TRBV4-1 TRBD1
TGTGCCAGTAGACCCCTCGGGACAGGGCACTCTGGGGCCAACGTCCTGACTTTC CASRPLGTGHSGANVLTF TRBJ2-6 NA TRBV19 TRBD1
TGCGCCAGCAGCTTATATCCCGGGATTTCGAACACCGGGGAGCTGTTTTTT CASSLYPGISNTGELFF TRBJ2-2 NA TRBV5-1 NA
TGCGCCAGCAGCCATCCAGGTCTGGGCAGGCCCGGGCAGTACTTC CASSHPGLGRPGQYF TRBJ2-7 NA TRBV4-1 NA
TGTGCCGGGTATTCGGGGGCCCTCCACTTT CAGYSGALHF TRBJ1-6 NA TRBV30 NA
TGTGCCAGCCGAACCCAGGGATCGGGCACTGAAGCTTTCTTT CASRTQGSGTEAFF TRBJ1-1 NA TRBV6-5 NA
TGTGCCAGCAGCGCGGGACCTACCACACTGACCTACTACAATGAGCAGTTCTTC CASSAGPTTLTYYNEQFF TRBJ2-1 NA TRBV7-2 NA
TGTGCCAGCAGTGAAGCGCGTTACCCTCCCCGTGGCTACACCTTC CASSEARYPPRGYTF TRBJ1-2 NA TRBV6-1 NA
TGTGCCAGCAGCTTAGTCCACAGGGGGGGACCCGGTTCACCCCTCCACTTT CASSLVHRGGPGSPLHF TRBJ1-6 few TRBV7-2 TRBD1
TGTGCCACCAGCAGAGATTTGGTTGGAGGGAGTAATGAAAAACTGTTTTTT CATSRDLVGGSNEKLFF TRBJ1-4 NA TRBV15 NA
TGTGCCAGCAGTGAAGCCAGTCGCCACACCGGGGAGCTGTTTTTT CASSEASRHTGELFF TRBJ2-2 NA TRBV2 NA
TGTGCCACGACTGGGGACAGTGCGAACACCGGGGAGCTGTTTTTT CATTGDSANTGELFF TRBJ2-2 NA TRBV19 TRBD1
TGTGCCAGCAGTTACTCCTCCAAGCGTGGCTACACCTTC CASSYSSKRGYTF TRBJ1-2 NA TRBV6-5 NA
TGTGCCAGCAGCCAAGAGTCCAGGGGAAGGACTGAAGCTTTCTTT CASSQESRGRTEAFF TRBJ1-1 NA TRBV3-1/TRBV3-2 NA
TGTGCCAGTCGGGGGGACACTGAAGCTTTCTTT CASRGDTEAFF TRBJ1-1 NA TRBV19 NA
TGCGCCAGCAGCCCCGGAGACAGGGCGAGTGGTGGCTACACCTTC CASSPGDRASGGYTF TRBJ1-2 NA TRBV5-1 TRBD1
TGTGCCAGCAGCTCCTACCCTGGTGGTGAGCAGTTCTTC CASSSYPGGEQFF TRBJ2-1 NA TRBV6-6 NA
TGTGCCAGTGGGGACTCCAGTAACTCTGGAAACACCATATATTTT CASGDSSNSGNTIYF TRBJ1-3 NA TRBV25-1 NA
TGCGCCAGCAGCCAAGGCCCGCCAGGGTCGACTAATGAAAAACTGTTTTTT CASSQGPPGSTNEKLFF TRBJ1-4 NA TRBV4-1 NA
TGTGCCAGTAGCCCTTCTCCGGGACAGGGGAATGAGCAGTTCTTC CASSPSPGQGNEQFF TRBJ2-1 NA TRBV19 TRBD1
TGCGCCAGCAGCCAAATTTCCCATCCCGGGGAGCTGTTTTTT CASSQISHPGELFF TRBJ2-2 NA TRBV4-1 NA
TGTGCCAGCAGACCGAACATCATGGAGGGACCGGGCTACACCTTC CASRPNIMEGPGYTF TRBJ1-2 once TRBV6-5 NA
TGTGCCAGCAGCCAAGACAGGGGCCGGCAGCCCCAGCATTTT CASSQDRGRQPQHF TRBJ1-5 NA TRBV14 NA
TGTGCCAGCAGCTTAGCTCCGGGAGGGGGAAGTCAGCCCCAGCATTTT CASSLAPGGGSQPQHF TRBJ1-5 NA TRBV7-2 NA
TGCAGCGCCCGTCGGGGATTTGACAGGGCCTATGGCTACACCTTC CSARRGFDRAYGYTF TRBJ1-2 NA TRBV29-1 TRBD1
TGTGCCAGCAGCCAAACTAGCGGGGGGGCCATGGGCGGAGAGACCCAGTACTTC CASSQTSGGAMGGETQYF TRBJ2-5 few TRBV3-1/TRBV3-2 TRBD2
TGTGCCAGCAGCCGAGGGACAGGAGGGGACGAAAAACTGTTTTTT CASSRGTGGDEKLFF TRBJ1-4 NA TRBV11-1 TRBD1
TGTGCCAGCAGTTACGATGGGGCATCGGAAAAACTGTTTTTT CASSYDGASEKLFF TRBJ1-4 NA TRBV6-2/TRBV6-3 NA
TGTGCCAGCAGCTTAGCGCGGACTAGCGGGGGGGACACAGATACGCAGTATTTT CASSLARTSGGDTDTQYF TRBJ2-3 NA TRBV7-9 TRBD2
TGTGCCAGTAGCCGCACAGGGGGCGATTCACCCCTCCACTTT CASSRTGGDSPLHF TRBJ1-6 NA TRBV19 TRBD1
TGTGCCAGCAGTATCGGCGGGGAGCTGTTTTTT CASSIGGELFF TRBJ2-2 NA TRBV12-3/TRBV12-4 NA
TGTGCCAGCTCCTCCGGGACTAGCGGGGGGGATGAGCAGTTCTTC CASSSGTSGGDEQFF TRBJ2-1 few TRBV27 TRBD2
TGTGCCAGCAGCAAGAGCTACGAGCAGTACTTC CASSKSYEQYF TRBJ2-7 many TRBV6-6 NA
TGTGCCAGCAGCCAATATCTTCTGGGCAGGGGGAAGGAGACCCAGTACTTC CASSQYLLGRGKETQYF TRBJ2-5 NA TRBV3-1/TRBV3-2 TRBD1
TGCAGCGTTTGGGGGCAGGGGAGAGGTGAAGCTTTCTTT CSVWGQGRGEAFF TRBJ1-1 NA TRBV29-1 NA
TGTGCCAGCAGTTACTCCAGGCGTTCACCCCTCCACTTT CASSYSRRSPLHF TRBJ1-6 once TRBV12-3/TRBV12-4 NA
TGTGCCAGCAGCCTAAACAGAGTGTATGGCTACACCTTC CASSLNRVYGYTF TRBJ1-2 NA TRBV28 NA
TGTGCCAGCAGCACCACAGGGGGCGCCTATAATTCACCCCTCCACTTT CASSTTGGAYNSPLHF TRBJ1-6 NA TRBV7-2 TRBD1
TGTGCCAGCAGCGGACAGGGCATCGATGGCTACACCTTC CASSGQGIDGYTF TRBJ1-2 NA TRBV7-9 TRBD1